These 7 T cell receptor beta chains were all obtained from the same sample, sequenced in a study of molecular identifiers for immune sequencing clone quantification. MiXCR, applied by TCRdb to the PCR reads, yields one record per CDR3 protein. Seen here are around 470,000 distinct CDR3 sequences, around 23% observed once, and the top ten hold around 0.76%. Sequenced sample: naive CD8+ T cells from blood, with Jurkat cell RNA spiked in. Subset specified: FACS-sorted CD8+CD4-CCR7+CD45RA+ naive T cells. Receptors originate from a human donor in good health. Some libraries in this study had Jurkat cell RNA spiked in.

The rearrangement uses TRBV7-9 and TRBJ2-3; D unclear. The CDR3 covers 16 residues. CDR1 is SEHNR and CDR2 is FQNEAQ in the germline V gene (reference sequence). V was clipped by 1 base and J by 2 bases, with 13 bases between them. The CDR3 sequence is CASSLEGLLFTDTQYF. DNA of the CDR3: TGTGCCAGCAGCTTAGAAGGCCTTTTATTCACAGATACGCAGTATTTT.

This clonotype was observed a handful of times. CDR3 in DNA: TGTGCCAGCAGCCGCCCCGGACTAGCGGGAGGCCCTAGCACAGATACGCAGTATTTT. Residues: CASSRPGLAGGPSTDTQYF. The chain recombines TRBV28 with TRBJ2-3, with TRBD2 identical over 14 bases. The CDR3 covers 19 residues. Germline loops: CDR1 MDHEN, CDR2 SYDVKM. With V trimmed by 6 bases and J by 0 bases, 11 bases remained unmatched.

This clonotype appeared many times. Here the CDR3 reads CASSGYEAFF. CDR3 coding DNA: TGTGCCAGCAGTGGTTATGAAGCTTTCTTT. The chain employs TRBV6-1 and TRBJ1-1, with unresolved D. Trimming removed 4 bases from V and 7 bases from J, with 4 bases in between. The CDR3 is 10 amino acids. Germline V gene lookup returns CDR1 MNHNS and CDR2 SASEGT.

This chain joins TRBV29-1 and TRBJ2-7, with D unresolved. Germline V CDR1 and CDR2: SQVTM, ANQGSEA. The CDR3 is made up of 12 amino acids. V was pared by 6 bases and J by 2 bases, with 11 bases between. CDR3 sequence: CSVGSGTYEQYF. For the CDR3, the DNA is TGCAGCGTCGGTAGTGGTACCTACGAGCAGTACTTC.

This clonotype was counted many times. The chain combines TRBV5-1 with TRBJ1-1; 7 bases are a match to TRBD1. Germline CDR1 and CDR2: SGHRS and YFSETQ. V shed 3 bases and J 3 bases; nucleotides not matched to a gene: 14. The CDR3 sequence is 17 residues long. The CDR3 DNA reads TGCGCCAGCAGCTCCCCGCGCCTGACAGGGTCGGACACTGAAGCTTTCTTT. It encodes CASSSPRLTGSDTEAFF.

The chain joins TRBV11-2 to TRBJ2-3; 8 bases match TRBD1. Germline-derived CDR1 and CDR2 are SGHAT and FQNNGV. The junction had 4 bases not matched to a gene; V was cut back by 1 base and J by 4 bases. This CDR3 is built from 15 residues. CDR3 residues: CASSLGTGPSDTQYF. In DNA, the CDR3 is TGTGCCAGCAGCTTAGGGACAGGGCCATCAGATACGCAGTATTTT.

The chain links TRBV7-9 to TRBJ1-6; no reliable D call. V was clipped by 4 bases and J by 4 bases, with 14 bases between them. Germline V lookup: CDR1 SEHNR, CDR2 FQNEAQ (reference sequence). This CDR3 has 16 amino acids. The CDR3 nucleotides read TGTGCCAGCAGCTCAGAATTCCGGTCTTATAATTCACCCCTCCACTTT. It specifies CASSSEFRSYNSPLHF.